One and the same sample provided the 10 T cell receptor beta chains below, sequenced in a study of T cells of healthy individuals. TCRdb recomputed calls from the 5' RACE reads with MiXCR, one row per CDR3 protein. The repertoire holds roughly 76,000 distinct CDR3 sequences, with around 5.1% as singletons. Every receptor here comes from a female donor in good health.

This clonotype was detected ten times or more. CDR3 nucleotide sequence: TGTGCCAGCAGTCCCGACAGGCTGGGTGGCCAGCCCCAGCATTTT. It is translated as CASSPDRLGGQPQHF. This chain links TRBV2 with TRBJ1-5, with a weak D call TRBD1 (6 bases). Trimming pared 5 bases from V and 7 bases from J, leaving 18 bases between. CDR3 length: 15 residues. The germline gives CDR1 SNHLY, CDR2 FYNNEI.

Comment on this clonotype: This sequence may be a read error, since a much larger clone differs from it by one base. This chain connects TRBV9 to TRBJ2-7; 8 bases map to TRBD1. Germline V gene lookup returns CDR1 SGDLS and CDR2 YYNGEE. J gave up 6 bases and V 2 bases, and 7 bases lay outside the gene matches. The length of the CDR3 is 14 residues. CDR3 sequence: CASSVGQGLLEQYF. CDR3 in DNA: TGTGCCAGCAGCGTCGGACAGGGTCTCCTCGAGCAGTACTTC.

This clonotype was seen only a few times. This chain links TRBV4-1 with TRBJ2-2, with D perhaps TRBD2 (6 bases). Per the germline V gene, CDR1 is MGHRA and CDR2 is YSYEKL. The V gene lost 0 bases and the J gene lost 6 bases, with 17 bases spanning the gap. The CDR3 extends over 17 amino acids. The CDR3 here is CASSQDSPGVGAGELFF. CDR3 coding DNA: TGCGCCAGCAGCCAAGATTCTCCGGGAGTGGGGGCCGGGGAGCTGTTTTTT.

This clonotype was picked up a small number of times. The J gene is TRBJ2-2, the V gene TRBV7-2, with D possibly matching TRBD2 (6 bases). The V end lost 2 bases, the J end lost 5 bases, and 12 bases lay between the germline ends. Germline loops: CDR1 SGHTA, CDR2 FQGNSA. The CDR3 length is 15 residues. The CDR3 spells CASSLTGVETGELFF. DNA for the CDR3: TGTGCCAGCAGCTTAACGGGAGTCGAAACCGGGGAGCTGTTTTTT.

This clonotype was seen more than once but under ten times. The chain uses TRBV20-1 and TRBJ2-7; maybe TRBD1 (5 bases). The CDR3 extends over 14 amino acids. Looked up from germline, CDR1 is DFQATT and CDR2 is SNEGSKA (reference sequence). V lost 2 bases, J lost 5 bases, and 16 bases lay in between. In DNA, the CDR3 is TGCAGTGCTAGACTCTCGGCAGGGTACCACGAGCAGTACTTC. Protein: CSARLSAGYHEQYF.

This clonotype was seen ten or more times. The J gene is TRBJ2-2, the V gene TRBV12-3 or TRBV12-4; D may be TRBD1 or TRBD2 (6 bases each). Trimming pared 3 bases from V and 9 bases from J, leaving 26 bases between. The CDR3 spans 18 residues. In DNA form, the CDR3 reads TGTGCCAGCAGTTTGGGAGCAGGCACCGGGGGCAAGACCCGGGAGCTGTTTTTT. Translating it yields CASSLGAGTGGKTRELFF.

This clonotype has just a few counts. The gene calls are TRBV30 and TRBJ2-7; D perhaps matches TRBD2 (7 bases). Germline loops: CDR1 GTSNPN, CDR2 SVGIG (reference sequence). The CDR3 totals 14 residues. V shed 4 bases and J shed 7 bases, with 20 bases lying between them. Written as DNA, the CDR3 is TGTGCCTGGAAGCTCGGGGGGCTCGCGGGTGAGCAGTACTTC. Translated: CAWKLGGLAGEQYF. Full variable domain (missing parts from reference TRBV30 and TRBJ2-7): SQTIHQWPATLVQPVGSPLSLECTVEGTSNPNLYWYRQAAGRGLQLLFYSVGIGQISSEVPQNLSASRPQDRQFILSSKKLLLSDSGFYLCAWKLGGLAGEQYFGPGTRLTVT.

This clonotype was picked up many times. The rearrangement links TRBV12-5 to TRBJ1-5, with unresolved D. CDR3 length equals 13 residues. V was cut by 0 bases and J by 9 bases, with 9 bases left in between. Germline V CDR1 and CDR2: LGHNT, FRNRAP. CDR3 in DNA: TGTGCTAGTGGTTTGGTAGCAAGTTGGCCCCAGCATTTT. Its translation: CASGLVASWPQHF.

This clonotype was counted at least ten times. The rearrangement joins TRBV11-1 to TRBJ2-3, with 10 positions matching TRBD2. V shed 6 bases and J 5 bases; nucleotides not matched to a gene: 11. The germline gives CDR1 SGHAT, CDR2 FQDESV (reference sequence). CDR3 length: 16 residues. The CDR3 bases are TGTGCCAGCAGAAAACTAGCGGGAAGCCCCCGAGATACGCAGTATTTT. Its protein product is CASRKLAGSPRDTQYF.

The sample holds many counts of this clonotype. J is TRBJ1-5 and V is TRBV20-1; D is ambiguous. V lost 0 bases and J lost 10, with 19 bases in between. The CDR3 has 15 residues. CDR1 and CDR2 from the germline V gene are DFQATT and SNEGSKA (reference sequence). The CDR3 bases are TGCAGTGCTAGAGAACCCTATCAGGTCCAAGGACCCCAGCATTTT. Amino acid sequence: CSAREPYQVQGPQHF.